These T cell receptor beta chains were read from a single sample in a study of T cells in Graves' hyperthyroidism and ophthalmopathy. A single record per CDR3 protein comes from TCRdb applying MiXCR to the multiplex PCR reads. The data show fewer than 400,000 distinct CDR3 sequences, roughly 17% seen once. Sequences were obtained from blood. The receptors here all came from a man aged 25 to 40 with Graves' hyperthyroidism. Each CDR3 is given with its conserved first and last residue. The D gene is left open where the match is weak. Some rows have no size entry. The others give once, few or many, or a class for an expanded clone.

>TRBJ2-2|few|TRBV11-3|-
CASSPLSAGMGGELFF
TGTGCCAGCAGCCCCCTCTCTGCGGGAATGGGCGGGGAGCTGTTTTTT
>TRBJ2-1|few|TRBV18|TRBD2
CASSPRGVLAGVTYNEQFF
TGTGCCAGCTCACCAAGAGGGGTACTAGCGGGAGTAACCTACAATGAGCAGTTCTTC
>TRBJ2-7|many|TRBV5-1|TRBD2
CASNDPGGTYEQYF
TGCGCCAGCAACGACCCGGGAGGAACCTACGAGCAGTACTTC
>TRBJ2-2|few|TRBV6-1|-
CASSHNAENTGELFF
TGTGCCAGCAGCCACAACGCAGAGAACACCGGGGAGCTGTTTTTT
>TRBJ1-5|many|TRBV12-3/TRBV12-4|TRBD1
CASSQGQGQGNQPQHF
TGTGCCAGCTCCCAGGGACAGGGCCAGGGAAATCAGCCCCAGCATTTT
>TRBJ2-7|-|TRBV6-1|-
CASPRGHEQYF
TGTGCCAGCCCCCGGGGGCACGAGCAGTACTTC
>TRBJ2-3|-|TRBV29-1|-
CSVEFADTQYF
TGCAGCGTTGAGTTCGCAGATACGCAGTATTTT
>TRBJ2-1|few|TRBV5-1|-
CASSLELDNEQFF
TGCGCCAGCAGCTTGGAACTAGACAATGAGCAGTTCTTC
>TRBJ2-1|many|TRBV7-8|-
CATGEQFF
TGTGCCACCGGTGAGCAGTTCTTC
>TRBJ2-1|many|TRBV4-1|-
CASSQELFWEQFF
TGCGCCAGCAGCCAAGAACTATTTTGGGAGCAGTTCTTC
>TRBJ2-7|few|TRBV20-1|-
CSARDIGQFVEQYF
TGCAGTGCTAGAGACATCGGACAGTTCGTCGAGCAGTACTTC
>TRBJ2-3|few|TRBV5-1|-
CASSLVAGAGSDTQYF
TGCGCCAGCAGCTTGGTTGCAGGGGCAGGCTCAGATACGCAGTATTTT
>TRBJ2-5|-|TRBV10-2|-
CASSEMRETQYF
TGCGCCAGCAGTGAAATGCGGGAGACCCAGTACTTC
>TRBJ2-2|-|TRBV6-1|-
CASSSGTSSGGELFF
TGTGCCAGCAGTTCCGGGACAAGTAGCGGCGGGGAGCTGTTTTTT
>TRBJ2-1|many|TRBV2|-
CASSESQGKNEQFF
TGTGCCAGCAGTGAATCCCAGGGGAAGAATGAGCAGTTCTTC
>TRBJ2-1|many|TRBV6-1|TRBD1
CASSSDPTGGSYNEQFF
TGTGCCAGCAGTTCCGACCCTACAGGGGGATCCTACAATGAGCAGTTCTTC
>TRBJ1-4|many|TRBV28|-
CASSPAGGTNEKLFF
TGTGCCAGCAGTCCCGCAGGTGGGACTAATGAAAAACTGTTTTTT
>TRBJ1-4|-|TRBV7-2|-
CASSPGGGAGEKLFF
TGTGCCAGCAGCCCCGGGGGGGGGGCCGGTGAAAAACTGTTTTTT
>TRBJ1-2|-|TRBV6-1|-
CASTDGGFNYGYTF
TGTGCCAGCACCGATGGGGGGTTCAACTATGGCTACACCTTC
>TRBJ1-1|many|TRBV28|TRBD1
CASSPQGVRNTEAFF
TGTGCCAGCAGCCCACAGGGGGTCAGGAACACTGAAGCTTTCTTT
>TRBJ2-7|many|TRBV7-2|TRBD2
CASSLAGTSTSYEQYF
TGTGCCAGCAGCTTAGCCGGGACTAGCACTTCCTACGAGCAGTACTTC
>TRBJ2-3|-|TRBV6-2/TRBV6-3|-
CASPSPTPSTDTQYF
TGTGCCAGCCCGAGCCCTACACCTAGCACAGATACACAGTATTTT
>TRBJ2-1|many|TRBV11-3|-
CASSTGTSNNEQFF
TGTGCCAGCAGCACCGGGACGTCCAACAATGAGCAGTTCTTC
>TRBJ1-4|many|TRBV28|TRBD1
CASRLQGVRLANEKLFF
TGTGCCAGCAGGCTACAGGGGGTCCGGCTAGCTAATGAAAAACTGTTTTTT
>TRBJ2-2|-|TRBV5-1|-
CASSLDVTGELFF
TGCGCCAGCAGCTTGGACGTTACCGGGGAGCTGTTTTTT
>TRBJ2-7|few|TRBV6-1|-
CASSHKGLGYEQYF
TGTGCCAGCAGCCACAAGGGTCTTGGGTACGAGCAGTACTTC
>TRBJ1-6|few|TRBV30|-
CAWSVAAGDSPLHF
TGTGCCTGGAGTGTTGCCGCTGGAGATTCACCCCTCCACTTT
>TRBJ2-7|few|TRBV30|-
CAWSSRGEQYF
TGTGCCTGGAGTTCCAGGGGCGAGCAGTACTTC
>TRBJ2-7|many|TRBV30|-
CAWSGGNEQYF
TGTGCCTGGAGTGGGGGGAACGAGCAGTACTTC
>TRBJ2-4|-|TRBV28|TRBD1
CASPRGARGLDKNIQYF
TGTGCCAGCCCCAGAGGGGCCAGGGGGCTGGACAAAAACATTCAGTACTTC
>TRBJ2-3|many|TRBV28|TRBD2
CASSPGLARGDTQYF
TGTGCCAGCAGTCCGGGACTAGCGCGGGGAGATACGCAGTATTTT
>TRBJ2-2|-|TRBV20-1|-
CSAPQQTGELFF
TGCAGTGCTCCTCAACAGACCGGGGAGCTGTTTTTT
>TRBJ1-5|many|TRBV12-3/TRBV12-4|TRBD1
CASSLSTGGQPQHF
TGTGCCAGCAGTCTATCGACAGGGGGACAGCCCCAGCATTTT
>TRBJ1-1|-|TRBV7-6|-
CASSFNPGPGGNTEAFF
TGTGCCAGCAGCTTCAACCCTGGACCTGGAGGGAACACTGAAGCTTTCTTT
>TRBJ2-5|-|TRBV5-4|-
CASSLEYGLETQYF
TGTGCCAGCAGCCTTGAGTACGGTCTGGAGACCCAGTACTTC
>TRBJ2-1|many|TRBV2|-
CASSLTQNEQFF
TGTGCCAGCAGCCTAACACAGAATGAGCAGTTCTTC
>TRBJ2-1|many|TRBV3-1|-
CASSRTALDEQFF
TGTGCCAGCAGCCGGACGGCTTTGGATGAGCAGTTCTTC
>TRBJ2-5|few|TRBV3-1|-
CASSRQYQETQYF
TGTGCCAGCAGCCGACAGTACCAAGAGACCCAGTACTTC
>TRBJ1-1|many|TRBV18|-
CASSPLRDTEAFF
TGTGCCAGCTCACCACTGAGGGACACTGAAGCTTTCTTT
>TRBJ2-4|-|TRBV19|-
CASSNREFSKNIQYF
TGTGCCAGTAGTAACAGGGAGTTTTCCAAAAACATTCAGTACTTC
>TRBJ2-1|-|TRBV18|-
CASSPTSGGYGNEQFF
TGTGCCAGCTCACCTACATCTGGGGGATATGGGAATGAGCAGTTCTTC
>TRBJ2-2|many|TRBV20-1|TRBD2
CSARDGSGRGTGELFF
TGCAGTGCTAGAGATGGTAGCGGGAGGGGGACCGGGGAGCTGTTTTTT
>TRBJ1-1|many|TRBV5-1|-
CASSSGIVNTEAFF
TGCGCCAGCAGCTCGGGAATAGTGAACACTGAAGCTTTCTTT
>TRBJ1-5|many|TRBV2|TRBD1
CASGDRGQGQPQHF
TGTGCCAGCGGGGACAGGGGGCAAGGACAGCCCCAGCATTTT
>TRBJ1-1|-|TRBV19|TRBD1
CASSWGTGRAGTEAFF
TGTGCCAGTAGTTGGGGGACAGGGCGGGCTGGGACTGAAGCTTTCTTT
>TRBJ2-7|many|TRBV28|-
CAIRQDSSYEQYF
TGTGCCATCCGACAGGACAGCTCCTACGAGCAGTACTTC
>TRBJ2-7|few|TRBV5-1|-
CASSSIGISYEQYF
TGCGCCAGCAGCTCCATTGGGATCTCCTACGAGCAGTACTTC
>TRBJ1-1|many|TRBV6-5|-
CASSYSVVTEAFF
TGTGCCAGCAGTTACTCGGTCGTCACTGAAGCTTTCTTT
>TRBJ2-2|-|TRBV24-1|TRBD1
CATSDAGQGVTGELFF
TGTGCCACCAGTGATGCGGGACAGGGGGTCACCGGGGAGCTGTTTTTT
>TRBJ2-3|many|TRBV5-1|-
CASSYGQGSFSSTDTQYF
TGCGCCAGCAGCTACGGGCAGGGAAGTTTTTCTAGCACAGATACGCAGTATTTT
>TRBJ2-1|few|TRBV7-9|TRBD2
CASSPPSSGLSEQFF
TGTGCCAGCAGCCCCCCGTCTAGCGGCCTAAGTGAGCAGTTCTTC